The entry that follows covers one TCR beta chain sequence. This clone was counted only a few times. The antigen this receptor binds is unknown. No much larger clone exists at a distance of one base, and base qualities are not known. These data originate in a study of blood T cell repertoires in COVID-19 (TCRdb year 2020). Notes on the research overall: Samples covering the acute and convalescent phases of COVID-19 were provided by collaborators in the United States, Italy and Spain. Where HLA class I and class II types were available, the types were taken from metadata supplied by the sample provider, not from assay-based typing. A de-identified subject ID, COVID-19 status, age in years and sex were almost always included in the sample metadata. The repertoires were released in a freely available public database meant as a resource for research on the immune response to SARS-CoV-2. Subjects who had been exposed to COVID-19, were actively infected with it, or had recovered from it provided the deeply sampled blood TCRbeta repertoires that made up the dataset. The prospective study material was composed of cDNA or gDNA derived from T cells, B-cell-depleted T cells, or PBMCs. Samples were obtained from the ongoing ImmuneRACE study (first 160 participants) and from about 1,300 subjects provided by 6 global collaborators.

The paper as a whole reports these results and caveats: Clinical and demographic metadata were provided uncurated, with the amount varying by source and participant.

Collaborating institutions collected whole blood in K2EDTA tubes following their own protocols. For TCRbeta analysis, collaborators shipped samples in one of three forms: frozen whole blood, isolated PBMCs, or DNA extracted from either of those sample types. The germline V gene (reference sequence) gives CDR1 as LNHDA and CDR2 as SQIVND. The CDR3 runs 13 amino acids, cysteine and phenylalanine included. This entry keeps only the CDR3 DNA: 39 bases, framed from base 1. At the junction V is shortened by 0 bases and J by 3 bases, with 5 bases in between. TCRbeta CDR3 regions were amplified from genomic DNA by means of the immunoSEQ Assay, a bias-controlled multiplex PCR. From the authors' description of their analysis: The number of nucleated cells in each sample was estimated by amplification of reference gene primers within the assay. To quantify the absolute abundance of each unique TCRbeta CDR3 rearrangement, sequence reads were collapsed and filtered. For each sample, productive Simpson clonality was calculated as the square root of Simpson's diversity index over productive rearrangements. This immuneACCESS table, as held by TCRdb, lists in-frame sequences with V and J called but not all clones. Of the missing ones, under half trace to an unresolved V gene in checked studies; the others have no known cause. V and J calls and clone size follow that table, whereas D and trimming were derived from the DNA. The table for this sample lists about 16,000 clones; roughly four fifths of them were counted only once. Over 20% of the sample belongs to the ten largest clones.

The sequence was obtained from a man older than 75 with active COVID-19. The sequence joins TRBV19 to TRBJ1-1; a confident D gene designation cannot be given. Sequenced material: peripheral blood. In nucleotides, the sequence is TGTGCCAGTAGTATAGATCGGGACACTGAAGCTTTCTTT. Its translation is CASSIDRDTEAFF. Beyond the CDR3, the reference TRBV19 and TRBJ1-1 genes provide the residues; the full variable domain reads: DGGITQSPKYLFRKEGQNVTLSCEQNLNHDAMYWYRQDPGQGLRLIYYSQIVNDFQKGDIAEGYSVSREKKESFPLTVTSAQKNPTAFYLCASSIDRDTEAFFGQGTRLTVV.